This TCR beta chain was captured by sequencing in a study of blood T cell repertoires in COVID-19. Overall study: The cDNA or gDNA used as material had been derived from T cells, B-cell-depleted T cells, or PBMCs.

The germline gives CDR1 SGHTA, CDR2 FQGTGA. The V and J ends lost 3 bases and 10 bases respectively, with 10 bases between them. The length of the CDR3 is 12 residues. Using immunoSEQ multiplex PCR, the repertoire was profiled, and TCRdb retains in-frame clones only, with some absent. Of about 170,000 clones listed, around nine tenths were seen once; the top ten hold approximately 0.5%. The TCR originated in a man aged 50-60 years with acute or convalescent COVID-19. The specimen was peripheral blood. This chain uses TRBV7-3 with TRBJ2-1; the D gene is possibly TRBD2 (5 bases). DNA of the CDR3: TGTGCCAGCAGCTTCCCCCCGGGGGAGCAGTTCTTC. It specifies CASSFPPGEQFF.